This section outlines one TCR beta chain sequence together with its context. No antigen is known for it. The data derive from a study of T cell responses to AZD1222 COVID-19 vaccine. Study-level findings and limits: Unmutated variant regions are reportedly the target of nearly half of TCRs that are spike-specific. Sampling that yielded the repertoires occurred only after the peak T cell response. Baseline serostatus was positive in only a handful of AZD1222 recipients.

Produced via immunoSEQ multiplex PCR; TCRdb's table is partial and in-frame only. This table holds 90,000 to 120,000 clones, 90% to 95% found once. Here the sequenced sample was peripheral blood, taken on day 0 of AZD1222 vaccination. The source of this sequence is an adult in good health.

The CDR3 region has the DNA TGCGCCAGCAGCTGGGGACAGGGTTACGAGCAGTACTTC. As protein: CASSWGQGYEQYF. This chain links TRBV5-1 with TRBJ2-7; 9 nucleotides match TRBD1. The CDR3 length is 13 residues. Germline V gives CDR1 SGHRS, CDR2 YFSETQ. Germline trimming cut 3 bases from V and 4 bases from J; bases unmatched to any gene: 2.